These T cell receptor beta chains were read from a single sample in a study of blood T cell repertoires in COVID-19. The protocol was immunoSEQ multiplex PCR, while the TCRdb copy is restricted to in-frame clones and leaves out a portion. The sample lists some 180,000 clones, roughly four fifths occurring once. Source material: peripheral blood. The receptors here all came from a human donor in a cohort sampled during active COVID-19. CDR3s include the opening cysteine and the closing phenylalanine or tryptophan. D genes are given only for firm matches. Size tells how often a clone was seen (once, few, many) or the class of an expanded clone, and some rows leave it out.

d_gene | j_gene | abundance | v_gene | CDR3aa | CDR3nt
NA | TRBJ1-2 | few | TRBV7-9 | CASSLGGSSNYGYTF | TGTGCCAGCAGCTTAGGAGGCAGTTCTAACTATGGCTACACCTTC
TRBD1 | TRBJ1-1 | NA | TRBV6-6 | CASSPDRDTEAFF | TGTGCCAGCAGTCCCGACAGGGACACTGAAGCTTTCTTT
NA | TRBJ1-6 | few | TRBV15 | CATSSYKASLEGAPLHF | TGTGCCACCAGCAGCTATAAGGCCTCTTTAGAGGGCGCACCCCTCCACTTT
NA | TRBJ2-7 | NA | TRBV9 | CASSVDGAAGEQYF | TGTGCCAGCAGCGTAGATGGTGCTGCGGGGGAGCAGTACTTC
TRBD2 | TRBJ2-1 | once | TRBV4-2 | CASSRGRGGSNEQFF | TGTGCCAGCAGCCGGGGGCGGGGGGGCTCCAATGAGCAGTTCTTC
NA | TRBJ1-1 | NA | TRBV10-3 | CAISESIGGNTEAFF | TGTGCCATCAGTGAGTCGATAGGGGGGAACACTGAAGCTTTCTTT
NA | TRBJ1-1 | NA | TRBV5-6 | CASSLRGWDTEAFF | TGTGCCAGCAGCTTGAGGGGGTGGGACACTGAAGCTTTCTTT
TRBD1 | TRBJ1-2 | NA | TRBV5-1 | CASSTGTTGGIYGYTF | TGCGCCAGCAGCACTGGAACCACAGGGGGTATCTATGGCTACACCTTC
TRBD2 | TRBJ2-3 | NA | TRBV9 | CASSSGLAGGTSTDTQYF | TGTGCCAGCAGCTCGGGACTAGCGGGGGGGACTAGCACAGATACGCAGTATTTT
TRBD2 | TRBJ2-7 | NA | TRBV6-6 | CASTRLAGAYEQYF | TGTGCCAGCACTCGGCTAGCGGGGGCCTACGAGCAGTACTTC
NA | TRBJ1-5 | NA | TRBV19 | CASSMGQSNQPQHF | TGTGCCAGTAGTATGGGGCAGAGCAATCAGCCCCAGCATTTT
NA | TRBJ1-2 | NA | TRBV28 | CASSSVNYGYTF | TGTGCCAGCAGTTCTGTGAACTATGGCTACACCTTC
TRBD2 | TRBJ2-7 | NA | TRBV9 | CASSVSTSGAYEQYF | TGTGCCAGCAGCGTTTCTACTAGCGGTGCCTACGAGCAGTACTTC
TRBD2 | TRBJ2-1 | NA | TRBV7-7 | CASSAASGGAGEQFF | TGTGCTAGCAGCGCTGCTAGCGGGGGGGCGGGAGAGCAGTTCTTC
NA | TRBJ1-2 | NA | TRBV25-1 | CASSHPGNYGYTF | TGTGCCAGCAGTCACCCGGGGAACTATGGCTACACCTTC
NA | TRBJ2-2 | NA | TRBV10-3 | CAISEEGFTGELFF | TGTGCCATCAGTGAGGAGGGTTTCACCGGGGAGCTGTTTTTT
NA | TRBJ1-3 | NA | TRBV7-6 | CASSLFGSSGNTIYF | TGTGCCAGCAGCTTATTTGGTAGCTCTGGAAACACCATATATTTT
NA | TRBJ2-7 | NA | TRBV2 | CASSLSYEQYF | TGTGCCAGCAGCCTCTCCTACGAGCAGTACTTC
TRBD1 | TRBJ2-3 | NA | TRBV6-5 | CASRQGLERWDTQYF | TGTGCCAGCAGACAGGGGTTAGAAAGGTGGGATACGCAGTATTTT
NA | TRBJ2-2 | NA | TRBV19 | CASKTGKMNTGELFF | TGTGCCAGTAAGACCGGGAAAATGAACACCGGGGAGCTGTTTTTT
NA | TRBJ2-1 | NA | TRBV29-1 | CSVFTDNEQFF | TGCAGCGTTTTCACTGACAATGAGCAGTTCTTC
TRBD2 | TRBJ2-7 | NA | TRBV6-5 | CASRRREGGEQYF | TGTGCCAGCAGGAGACGGGAGGGTGGCGAGCAGTACTTC
TRBD2 | TRBJ2-7 | NA | TRBV4-1 | CASSILAGGSYEQYF | TGCGCCAGCAGTATACTAGCGGGGGGCTCCTACGAGCAGTACTTC
NA | TRBJ1-1 | NA | TRBV5-1 | CASSFLAGTEAFF | TGCGCCAGCAGCTTCTTGGCCGGGACTGAAGCTTTCTTT
TRBD2 | TRBJ2-2 | NA | TRBV5-6 | CASSSQIAGDTGELFF | TGTGCCAGCAGCTCCCAGATAGCGGGGGACACCGGGGAGCTGTTTTTT
NA | TRBJ1-5 | once | TRBV6-1 | CASSENSFSNQPQHF | TGTGCCAGCAGTGAAAACAGTTTTAGCAATCAGCCCCAGCATTTT
TRBD1 | TRBJ2-2 | NA | TRBV19 | CASRGQGNTGELFF | TGTGCCAGTAGGGGACAGGGGAACACCGGGGAGCTGTTTTTT
TRBD1 | TRBJ1-5 | NA | TRBV5-5 | CASSLHGTGTHQPQHF | TGTGCCAGCAGCTTACACGGGACAGGGACCCATCAGCCCCAGCATTTT
NA | TRBJ2-1 | few | TRBV7-6 | CASSLYGRGNNEQFF | TGTGCCAGCAGCTTATACGGTCGGGGGAACAATGAGCAGTTCTTC
NA | TRBJ1-2 | NA | TRBV10-3 | CAISEEAGYGYTF | TGTGCCATCAGTGAGGAGGCGGGCTATGGCTACACCTTC
NA | TRBJ1-6 | NA | TRBV5-4 | CASSLVSAGSPLHF | TGTGCCAGCAGCTTGGTGTCAGCGGGTTCACCCCTCCACTTT
NA | TRBJ1-1 | few | TRBV13 | CASRARGRGLNTEAFF | TGTGCCAGCAGGGCCAGGGGCAGGGGTTTGAACACTGAAGCTTTCTTT
TRBD2 | TRBJ2-3 | NA | TRBV5-1 | CASSLGGGAGTQYF | TGCGCCAGCAGCTTGGGCGGGGGGGCTGGTACGCAGTATTTT
NA | TRBJ2-2 | NA | TRBV6-5 | CASSYSPRGGGELFF | TGTGCCAGCAGTTACTCCCCGCGGGGAGGCGGGGAGCTGTTTTTT
TRBD1 | TRBJ1-3 | NA | TRBV5-1 | CASSLEGQGSGNTIYF | TGCGCCAGCAGCTTGGAGGGACAGGGCTCTGGAAACACCATATATTTT
TRBD1 | TRBJ2-1 | NA | TRBV5-4 | CASSEGRGGHNEQFF | TGTGCCAGCAGCGAGGGACGAGGGGGCCACAATGAGCAGTTCTTC
NA | TRBJ1-1 | once | TRBV5-4 | CASRKWSGTEAFF | TGTGCCAGCAGGAAATGGTCGGGGACTGAAGCTTTCTTT
TRBD1 | TRBJ2-7 | few | TRBV2 | CASRSGTGSYEQYF | TGTGCCAGCAGGTCCGGGACAGGCTCCTACGAGCAGTACTTC
TRBD1 | TRBJ2-7 | NA | TRBV9 | CASSAGQGAIYEQYF | TGTGCCAGCAGCGCCGGACAGGGGGCTATCTACGAGCAGTACTTC
TRBD1 | TRBJ1-2 | NA | TRBV19 | CASIPQGAYGYTF | TGTGCCAGTATCCCACAGGGGGCCTATGGCTACACCTTC
TRBD1 | TRBJ2-7 | NA | TRBV6-5 | CASSPGTGPYEQYF | TGTGCCAGCAGTCCAGGGACAGGACCCTACGAGCAGTACTTC